Listed here are 7 T cell receptor beta chains from one sample, sequenced in a study of T cell clonotyping in hematopoietic cell transplantation. TCRdb keeps only in-frame clones here, not all; method: immunoSEQ multiplex PCR. The profile covers over 6,500 clones, with approximately 96% appearing a single time and approximately 0.45% taken by the ten largest. Sample: PBMCs, taken 30 days after allogeneic stem cell transplant. The receptors originated from a male patient in his thirties or forties who had an allogeneic stem cell transplant from a related donor, so the T cells may come from the graft donor. Some clones in this sample may be carry-over from other donors' samples.

The chain employs TRBV5-1 and TRBJ2-3, with D perhaps TRBD2 (5 bases). Germline V gene lookup returns CDR1 SGHRS and CDR2 YFSETQ. The CDR3 loop spans 15 amino acids. Trimming shortened V by 0 bases and J by 1 base, and 9 bases separated the two germline ends. CDR3 sequence reads: CASSLGSVGTDTQYF. CDR3 nucleotide sequence: TGCGCCAGCAGCTTGGGTAGCGTAGGCACAGATACGCAGTATTTT.

The CDR3 coding sequence is TGTGCCAGCAATCGGGGTAGCAATCAGCCCCAGCATTTT. Its protein is CASNRGSNQPQHF. This rearrangement joins TRBV7-2 to TRBJ1-5; D remains ambiguous. Germline V lookup: CDR1 SGHTA, CDR2 FQGNSA. This CDR3 spans 13 amino acids. V was shortened by 7 bases and J by 0 bases, with 7 bases between the two germline ends.

This clone was observed once. The V and J genes are TRBV6-6 and TRBJ1-4; the D is unclear. CDR1 is MNHNY and CDR2 is SVGAGI in the germline V gene (reference sequence). V was clipped by 6 bases and J by 6 bases, with 8 bases between them. The CDR3 has 12 amino acids. The CDR3 protein is CASSYVDEKLFF. The CDR3 nucleotides read TGTGCCAGCAGCTACGTCGATGAAAAACTGTTTTTT.

The gene calls are TRBV5-4 and TRBJ2-2, with D tentatively TRBD2 (5 bases). The CDR3 has 14 residues. Germline loops: CDR1 SGHNT, CDR2 YYREEE (reference sequence). With 2 bases removed from V and 2 bases from J, the gap between germline ends came to 7 bases. In nucleotides, the CDR3 is TGTGCCAGCAGCTTAGCGGTTAACACCGGGGAGCTGTTTTTT. Its protein is CASSLAVNTGELFF.

V gene TRBV29-1 combines with J gene TRBJ2-7; D is undetermined. This CDR3 is built from 12 residues. V gave up 1 base and J gave up 2 bases, with 6 bases separating them. Germline assignment: CDR1 SQVTM and CDR2 ANQGSEA. The CDR3 DNA is TGCAGCGTTGAAGGGTCGACCTACGAGCAGTACTTC. Translated: CSVEGSTYEQYF.

V and J are TRBV10-3 and TRBJ2-1, with D possibly TRBD2 on 6 matching bases. V shed 0 bases and J shed 6 bases, with 9 bases lying between them. Germline CDR1 ENHRY, CDR2 SYGVKD. The length of the CDR3 is 14 residues. The CDR3 DNA sequence: TGTGCCATCAGTGAGTCGCGGGATTCCAATGAGCAGTTCTTC. Translation gives CAISESRDSNEQFF.

The chain employs TRBV11-2 and TRBJ2-3; weak D call: TRBD2 (6 bases). The V gene lost 0 bases and the J gene lost 4 bases, with 11 bases spanning the gap. Germline V gives CDR1 SGHAT, CDR2 FQNNGV. CDR3 length: 15 residues. CDR3 sequence: CASSLEAGSADTQYF. The CDR3 DNA is TGTGCCAGCAGCTTAGAAGCGGGCTCGGCAGATACGCAGTATTTT.